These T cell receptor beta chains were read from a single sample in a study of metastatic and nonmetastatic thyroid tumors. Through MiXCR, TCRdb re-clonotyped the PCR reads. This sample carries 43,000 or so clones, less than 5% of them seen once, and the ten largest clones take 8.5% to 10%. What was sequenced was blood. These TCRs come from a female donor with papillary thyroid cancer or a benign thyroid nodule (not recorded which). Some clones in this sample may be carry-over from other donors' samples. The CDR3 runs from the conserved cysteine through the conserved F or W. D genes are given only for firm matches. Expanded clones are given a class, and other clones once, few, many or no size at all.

CDR3 protein: CASSGGGQGLVQPQHF; CDR3 DNA: TGTGCCAGTAGTGGGGGGGGACAGGGACTTGTTCAGCCCCAGCATTTT; V gene: TRBV19; D gene: TRBD1; clone size: many; J gene: TRBJ1-5
CDR3 protein: CATSPAGGPDTQYF; CDR3 DNA: TGTGCCACCAGTCCAGCGGGAGGTCCGGATACGCAGTATTTT; V gene: TRBV24-1; D gene: TRBD2; clone size: .; J gene: TRBJ2-3
CDR3 protein: CATRTGGDTWELFF; CDR3 DNA: TGTGCCACCAGGACAGGGGGCGACACCTGGGAGCTGTTTTTT; V gene: TRBV24-1; D gene: TRBD1; clone size: .; J gene: TRBJ2-2
CDR3 protein: CASSQYLVGLQETQYF; CDR3 DNA: TGCGCCAGCAGCCAATATCTCGTGGGGCTCCAAGAGACCCAGTACTTC; V gene: TRBV4-1; D gene: .; clone size: many; J gene: TRBJ2-5
CDR3 protein: CASSVPAAGGEATEAFF; CDR3 DNA: TGTGCCAGCAGCGTTCCAGCGGCAGGGGGCGAGGCCACTGAAGCTTTCTTT; V gene: TRBV9; D gene: TRBD1; clone size: .; J gene: TRBJ1-1
CDR3 protein: CASRAPGVGSNEQFF; CDR3 DNA: TGTGCCAGCAGGGCCCCCGGGGTCGGGTCCAATGAGCAGTTCTTC; V gene: TRBV9; D gene: .; clone size: .; J gene: TRBJ2-1
CDR3 protein: CACHKDNSYEQYF; CDR3 DNA: TGTGCCTGCCACAAGGACAACTCCTACGAGCAGTACTTC; V gene: TRBV30; D gene: .; clone size: many; J gene: TRBJ2-7
CDR3 protein: CAISDGITDYGYTF; CDR3 DNA: TGTGCCATCAGTGACGGGATCACGGACTATGGCTACACCTTC; V gene: TRBV10-3; D gene: .; clone size: many; J gene: TRBJ1-2
CDR3 protein: CASSSQGDTQYF; CDR3 DNA: TGTGCCAGTAGTAGCCAGGGAGATACGCAGTATTTT; V gene: TRBV19; D gene: .; clone size: many; J gene: TRBJ2-3
CDR3 protein: CASSGGGSSYNEQFF; CDR3 DNA: TGTGCCAGCAGTGGGGGCGGTAGCTCCTACAATGAGCAGTTCTTC; V gene: TRBV6-1; D gene: .; clone size: few; J gene: TRBJ2-1
CDR3 protein: CASSSVARETDTQYF; CDR3 DNA: TGTGCCAGCAGCTCCGTCGCGAGGGAGACCGATACGCAGTATTTT; V gene: TRBV13; D gene: .; clone size: .; J gene: TRBJ2-3
CDR3 protein: CASTPDGPNSPLHF; CDR3 DNA: TGCGCCAGTACGCCTGACGGCCCGAATTCACCCCTCCACTTT; V gene: TRBV5-1; D gene: .; clone size: many; J gene: TRBJ1-6
CDR3 protein: CSVVTDRGSNEQFF; CDR3 DNA: TGCAGCGTCGTAACGGACAGGGGGTCTAATGAGCAGTTCTTC; V gene: TRBV29-1; D gene: TRBD1; clone size: many; J gene: TRBJ2-1
CDR3 protein: CASNILAGVINEQFF; CDR3 DNA: TGTGCCAGCAACATACTAGCGGGAGTAATTAATGAGCAGTTCTTC; V gene: TRBV11-2; D gene: TRBD2; clone size: many; J gene: TRBJ2-1